The clone carrying this T cell receptor (beta chain) has ten or more counts. Its antigen is not known. These data originate in a study of T cells in Graves' hyperthyroidism and ophthalmopathy. Whole-study results and caveats: Ophthalmopathy and stable hyperthyroidism were separated by a 13 V-J model. Blood also contained most expanded thyroid clonotypes above 0.001.

Trimming removed 4 bases at V and 0 bases at J, with 8 bases between. Germline CDR1 is DFQATT and CDR2 is SNEGSKA (reference sequence). This CDR3 is 13 amino acids long. RNA transcripts yielded amplified TCR beta CDR3 regions. Using the HTBI primer set, a first-round RT-PCR was run on the TCR CDR3. TCRdb re-analysed the multiplex PCR reads in MiXCR, keeping a single row per CDR3 protein. Altogether 460,000 or so distinct CDR3 sequences are present, over 13% being singletons, with the ten largest covering less than 20%. Each diagnosis drew on symptoms, thyroxine, TRAb, thyroid ultrasound and orbital computed tomography findings.

Sequenced: blood. The sequence was obtained from a woman between 18 and 29 years old with Graves' hyperthyroidism. V is TRBV20-1 and J is TRBJ2-3; D possibly corresponds to TRBD2 (6 bases). The CDR3 DNA sequence: TGCAGTGCTAATCGGGAGAGCACAGATACGCAGTATTTT. Translation gives CSANRESTDTQYF.